These 29 T cell receptor beta chains share one sample of origin, sequenced in a study of OX40 agonist ivuxolimab in advanced cancers. The table came from immunoSEQ multiplex PCR; TCRdb's copy has only in-frame clones and leaves some out. This sample carries approximately 50,000 clones, around 80% of them seen once, and the ten largest clones take about 3.9%. Material: CD4+ or CD8+ T cells sorted from blood, obtained in a trial of the OX40 agonist ivuxolimab. The receptor set was obtained from an adult with an advanced solid tumor such as melanoma, head and neck, liver or kidney cancer.

The chain recombines TRBV18 with TRBJ1-3, with TRBD1 identical over 8 bases. This CDR3 has 13 residues. Germline V gene data show CDR1 as KGHSH and CDR2 as LQKENI. Unmatched junction bases numbered 2, after V lost 3 bases and J lost 7 bases. The CDR3 sequence is CASSPDRENTIYF. The CDR3 DNA reads TGTGCCAGCTCACCGGACAGGGAGAACACCATATATTTT.

A single count supports this clone. V usage is TRBV9 and J usage is TRBJ2-3; the D is unclear. The CDR3 runs 13 residues. V was trimmed by 4 bases and J by 5 bases, leaving 11 bases between them. Germline loops: CDR1 SGDLS, CDR2 YYNGEE. CDR3: CASSPTTGDTQYF. The CDR3 DNA follows: TGTGCCAGCAGCCCCACCACCGGAGATACGCAGTATTTT.

The chain has TRBV19 and TRBJ1-1; D might be TRBD1 (6 bases). The germline V and J ends were trimmed by 6 bases and 0 bases, with 14 bases remaining between them. The CDR3 covers 15 residues. The germline V gene has CDR1 LNHDA and CDR2 SQIVND (reference sequence). In nucleotides, the CDR3 is TGTGCCAGTAGCCCCGGGACACATATGAACACTGAAGCTTTCTTT. It codes for CASSPGTHMNTEAFF.

This clone was observed a few times. The genes are TRBV4-1 and TRBJ1-2; no definite D call. The CDR3 has 15 amino acids. Deletions cut 0 bases from V and 3 bases from J, with 11 bases between. The V gene's germline CDR1 is MGHRA and CDR2 YSYEKL. This CDR3 reads CASSQEVSQHYGYTF. The CDR3, as DNA: TGCGCCAGCAGCCAAGAGGTGTCACAGCACTATGGCTACACCTTC.

This rearrangement joins TRBV10-2 to TRBJ1-4; weak D call: TRBD1 (6 bases). V was shortened by 5 bases and J by 5 bases, with 9 bases between the two germline ends. The CDR3 loop spans 13 amino acids. Germline values: CDR1 WSHSY, CDR2 SAAADI. CDR3 residues: CASSKQGNEKLFF. As DNA, the CDR3 is TGCGCCAGCAGTAAACAGGGAAATGAAAAACTGTTTTTT.

CDR3 in DNA: TGCAGTGTCACGACTTCGGGGGAAGCTTTCTTT. This encodes CSVTTSGEAFF. The rearrangement links TRBV20-1 to TRBJ1-1, with no clear D. Trimming took off 7 bases at V and 8 bases at J, with 14 bases between the two ends. The CDR3 length is 11 residues. The germline CDR1 and CDR2 sequences are DFQATT and SNEGSKA (reference sequence).

The table lists this clone with a few counts. The chain joins TRBV6-5 to TRBJ1-1; tentatively, D is TRBD1 (5 bases). This CDR3 contains 16 residues. Germline V gene sequence: CDR1 MNHEY, CDR2 SVGAGI. The V and J ends lost 0 bases and 0 bases respectively, with 11 bases between them. The CDR3 DNA reads TGTGCCAGCAGTTACTCAACAGGATATCTGAACACTGAAGCTTTCTTT. This sequence encodes CASSYSTGYLNTEAFF.

This CDR3 is CASMDRDYRQNTQYF. The CDR3 DNA reads TGTGCCAGCATGGACCGGGACTACAGGCAGAATACGCAGTATTTT. The J gene is TRBJ2-3, the V gene TRBV27; 7 bases align to TRBD2. The CDR3 is made up of 15 amino acids. Germline CDR1 MNHEY, CDR2 SMNVEV (reference sequence). With V trimmed by 7 bases and J by 7 bases, 14 bases remained unmatched.

The CDR3 nucleotides read TGTGCCAGCAGTCCACGGTCTGGGTACGAGCAGTACTTC. Amino acids: CASSPRSGYEQYF. The V and J genes are TRBV27 and TRBJ2-7; D remains ambiguous. The germline V and J ends were trimmed by 5 bases and 4 bases, with 12 bases remaining between them. The CDR3 totals 13 residues. Looked up from germline, CDR1 is MNHEY and CDR2 is SMNVEV (reference sequence).

This chain uses TRBV7-2 with TRBJ2-5; TRBD1 agrees at 8 bases. Per germline, CDR1 SGHTA and CDR2 FQGNSA. The V gene end was trimmed by 5 bases and the J gene end by 1 base; junction bases not matched to a gene: 6. CDR3 length: 15 residues. CDR3 sequence: CASSTRQGLQETQYF. The CDR3, as DNA: TGTGCCAGCAGCACTCGACAGGGGCTCCAAGAGACCCAGTACTTC.

This chain connects TRBV9 to TRBJ1-1; D is perhaps TRBD1 (6 bases). CDR1 SGDLS and CDR2 YYNGEE come from the germline V gene. The CDR3 runs 16 residues. Trimming removed 0 bases at V and 0 bases at J, with 12 bases between. The CDR3 loop reads CASSVVGGPVNTEAFF. The CDR3 DNA reads TGTGCCAGCAGCGTAGTTGGGGGGCCTGTGAACACTGAAGCTTTCTTT.

The CDR3 sequence is CASSFTGTSGYEQYF. The DNA for the CDR3 is TGTGCCAGCAGCTTTACCGGGACTAGCGGCTACGAGCAGTACTTC. The V gene is TRBV7-2, the J gene TRBJ2-7; 11 bases map to TRBD2. J was trimmed by 3 bases and V by 3 bases; bases with no gene match: 4. This CDR3 spans 15 amino acids. Germline CDR1 reads SGHTA; CDR2 reads FQGNSA.

The gene calls are TRBV19 and TRBJ1-6, with D maybe TRBD1 (6 bases). CDR1 LNHDA and CDR2 SQIVND come from the germline V gene (reference sequence). The CDR3 is 15 residues long. V was cut by 4 bases and J by 5 bases, with 12 bases left in between. The CDR3 sequence: CASSSRGLDNSPLHF. The CDR3 coding sequence is TGTGCCAGTAGTAGCAGGGGTTTGGATAATTCACCCCTCCACTTT.

The chain's CDR3 is CASSEEQGGYNEQFF. CDR3 nucleotide sequence: TGTGCCAGCAGTGAAGAGCAGGGGGGGTACAATGAGCAGTTCTTC. This chain joins TRBV2 and TRBJ2-1; either TRBD1 or TRBD2 may supply D (7 bases each). This CDR3 is 15 amino acids long. Germline CDR1 is SNHLY and CDR2 is FYNNEI. V was shortened by 1 base and J by 4 bases, with 11 bases between the two germline ends.

The V and J genes are TRBV30 and TRBJ1-5, with D possibly matching TRBD1 (5 bases). Between the trimmed V and J ends, which lost 1 base and 4 bases, there was a span of 8 bases. This CDR3 spans 13 amino acids. Germline V gene sequence: CDR1 GTSNPN, CDR2 SVGIG (reference sequence). The CDR3 bases are TGTGCCTGGAGTGAACAGGTTAATCAGCCCCAGCATTTT. This translates into CAWSEQVNQPQHF. Together with reference TRBV30 and TRBJ1-5, the CDR3 gives the full variable domain: SQTIHQWPATLVQPVGSPLSLECTVEGTSNPNLYWYRQAAGRGLQLLFYSVGIGQISSEVPQNLSASRPQDRQFILSSKKLLLSDSGFYLCAWSEQVNQPQHFGDGTRLSIL.

The genes are TRBV27 and TRBJ1-5, with TRBD1 matching 8 bases. In germline, CDR1 is MNHEY, CDR2 SMNVEV (reference sequence). The junction had 7 bases not matched to a gene; V was cut back by 6 bases and J by 3 bases. The CDR3 covers 15 residues. CDR3: CASSTGTGFNQPQHF. CDR3 nucleotide sequence: TGTGCCAGCAGCACCGGGACAGGCTTCAATCAGCCCCAGCATTTT.

The CDR3 region has the DNA TGTGCCAGCAGTTTGGGCAGGGGCGGCTCCTACGAGCAGTACTTC. This gives the protein CASSLGRGGSYEQYF. This chain joins TRBV28 and TRBJ2-7; tentative D call: TRBD1 (6 bases). The CDR3 is made up of 15 amino acids. CDR1 is MDHEN, CDR2 SYDVKM, per germline. The V gene lost 3 bases and the J gene lost 0 bases, with 12 bases spanning the gap.

The chain recombines TRBV6-6 with TRBJ1-2, with D perhaps TRBD1 (5 bases). The germline V and J ends were trimmed by 7 bases and 3 bases, with 18 bases remaining between them. Germline loops: CDR1 MNHNY, CDR2 SVGAGI (reference sequence). The CDR3 contains 15 residues. CDR3 residues: CASTFGGALDYGYTF. DNA of the CDR3: TGTGCCAGCACCTTCGGAGGGGCGCTGGACTATGGCTACACCTTC.

The chain employs TRBV21-1 and TRBJ1-5. TRBV21-1 is a recognized pseudogene. The CDR3 consists of 17 residues. The CDR3 sequence: CASSKMRGPYSNQPQHF. CDR3 DNA sequence: TGTGCCAGCAGCAAAATGCGGGGGCCATATAGCAATCAGCCCCAGCATTTT.

The CDR3 coding sequence is TGTGCCAGCCGCCCTGGGGGCGAAAAACTGTTTTTT. Translation: CASRPGGEKLFF. This chain uses TRBV18 with TRBJ1-4; the D gene is possibly TRBD1 (6 bases). This CDR3 is 12 amino acids long. Trimming took off 8 bases at V and 8 bases at J, with 12 bases between the two ends. CDR1 and CDR2 (germline): KGHSH, LQKENI.

The chain joins TRBV4-1 to TRBJ2-1; D possibly corresponds to TRBD2 (5 bases). Germline values: CDR1 MGHRA, CDR2 YSYEKL. The CDR3 runs 12 residues. V was shortened by 0 bases and J by 9 bases, with 6 bases between the two germline ends. The CDR3 DNA reads as TGCGCCAGCAGCCAAGAAGAGGGTGAGCAGTTCTTC. As protein: CASSQEEGEQFF.

The rearrangement joins TRBV2 to TRBJ2-1; 9 bases map to TRBD2. J lost 9 bases, V lost 3 bases, and 9 bases had no gene match. The germline V gene has CDR1 SNHLY and CDR2 FYNNEI. CDR3 size: 15 residues. The DNA of the CDR3 is TGTGCCAGCAGTGAGGAGGCGGGGGGGCGTAGTGAGCAGTTCTTC. This translates into CASSEEAGGRSEQFF.

This clone was seen a handful of times. The chain recombines TRBV18 with TRBJ2-1; 13 bases are shared with TRBD2. V trimming: 2 bases; J trimming: 8 bases; junction bases outside the gene matches: 3. CDR1 and CDR2 (germline): KGHSH, LQKENI. There are 15 residues in the CDR3. CDR3 DNA sequence: TGTGCCAGCTCACCAAGGACTAGCGGGAGTTATGAGCAGTTCTTC. This encodes CASSPRTSGSYEQFF. The full variable domain, rest sourced from reference TRBV18 and TRBJ2-1, is NAGVMQNPRHLVRRRGQEARLRCSPMKGHSHVYWYRQLPEEGLKFMVYLQKENIIDESGMPKERFSAEFPKEGPSILRIQQVVRGDSAAYFCASSPRTSGSYEQFFGPGTRLTVL.

Only one count was recorded for this clone. Different DNA sequences within this sample yield the same CDR3. The V and J genes are TRBV5-1 and TRBJ2-5; D is unclear. The ends were cut back, 0 bases at V and 5 bases at J, with 5 bases in the middle. Germline values: CDR1 SGHRS, CDR2 YFSETQ. This CDR3 contains 12 residues. CDR3 loop: CASSLVGETQYF. The CDR3, as DNA: TGCGCCAGCAGCTTGGTTGGGGAGACCCAGTACTTC.

The genes are TRBV5-1 and TRBJ1-1, with TRBD1 identical over 7 bases. The CDR3 is 16 amino acids. V gave up 4 bases and J gave up 2 bases; unmatched junction bases: 11. Germline CDR1 SGHRS, CDR2 YFSETQ. Here the CDR3 reads CASSDQPGQRNTEAFF. CDR3 bases: TGCGCCAGCAGCGATCAACCGGGACAGCGTAACACTGAAGCTTTCTTT.

V usage is TRBV7-7 and J usage is TRBJ1-3; D is undetermined. This CDR3 is built from 15 residues. V shed 1 base and J shed 0 bases, with 7 bases lying between them. Germline loops: CDR1 SSHAT, CDR2 FNYEAQ (reference sequence). CDR3 DNA sequence: TGTGCCAGCAGCTTAGGTGCGGGCTCTGGAAACACCATATATTTT. It codes for CASSLGAGSGNTIYF.

This clone was counted between two and nine times. V and J are TRBV15 and TRBJ2-1; the D is unclear. The V end was cut by 1 base, the J end by 3 bases, with 7 bases between. The germline gives CDR1 LNHNV, CDR2 YYDKDF (reference sequence). There are 14 residues in the CDR3. The CDR3 bases are TGTGCCACCAGCAGAGCCCTAGTCTACAATGAGCAGTTCTTC. Translation gives CATSRALVYNEQFF.

This rearrangement joins TRBV27 to TRBJ1-6; D gene uncertain. The CDR3 loop spans 15 amino acids. The V end was cut by 4 bases, the J end by 0 bases, with 7 bases between. Germline-derived CDR1 and CDR2 are MNHEY and SMNVEV (reference sequence). The CDR3 sequence is CASSWQSSYNSPLHF. The CDR3 nucleotides are TGTGCCAGCAGTTGGCAGAGCTCCTATAATTCACCCCTCCACTTT.

The chain joins TRBV5-1 to TRBJ2-1; TRBD1 matches at 7 bases. The V segment lost 4 bases and the J segment 0 bases; nucleotides outside the gene matches: 7. This CDR3 comprises 16 residues. Germline values: CDR1 SGHRS, CDR2 YFSETQ. In DNA, the CDR3 is TGCGCCAGCAGCCCCGACAGGGCCCACTCCTACAATGAGCAGTTCTTC. It is translated as CASSPDRAHSYNEQFF.